The rows below give T cell receptor beta chains drawn from one sample of a study of blood T cell repertoires in COVID-19. Profiled with immunoSEQ multiplex PCR; TCRdb holds only in-frame clones, not every one. The sample lists about 480,000 clones; more than 85% were seen once. Sequenced input: PBMCs or T cells enriched from blood (not recorded which). Receptors were obtained from a woman in her sixties or seventies who had recovered from COVID-19. CDR3s include the opening cysteine and the closing phenylalanine or tryptophan. The D gene is left open where the match is weak. The size of a clone is reported for some rows only, either as once, few or many, or as a class for expanded clones.

V: TRBV2; size: few; J: TRBJ1-2; D: -; CDR3: CASSEALGLQGYTF; DNA: TGTGCCAGCAGTGAAGCCCTTGGACTACAGGGCTACACCTTC
V: TRBV19; size: -; J: TRBJ1-5; D: TRBD1; CDR3: CASSPIGGGRQPQHF; DNA: TGTGCCAGTAGTCCCATCGGAGGGGGCCGTCAGCCCCAGCATTTT
V: TRBV10-1; size: -; J: TRBJ2-2; D: TRBD2; CDR3: CASSESGTSGGSNTGELFF; DNA: TGCGCCAGCAGTGAGTCGGGGACTAGCGGGGGGAGCAACACCGGGGAGCTGTTTTTT
V: TRBV9; size: -; J: TRBJ1-2; D: TRBD1; CDR3: CASSGDRGLNYGYTF; DNA: TGTGCCAGCAGCGGCGACAGGGGTCTTAACTATGGCTACACCTTC
V: TRBV24-1; size: -; J: TRBJ2-3; D: -; CDR3: CATSDSAGAGDTQYF; DNA: TGTGCCACCAGTGATTCCGCAGGGGCTGGAGATACGCAGTATTTT
V: TRBV24-1; size: -; J: TRBJ1-2; D: TRBD1; CDR3: CATSDPGQGENYGYTF; DNA: TGTGCCACCAGTGACCCCGGACAGGGCGAAAACTATGGCTACACCTTC
V: TRBV24-1; size: -; J: TRBJ2-1; D: TRBD1; CDR3: CATSDPRQGGNEQFF; DNA: TGTGCCACCAGTGATCCCCGACAGGGGGGTAATGAGCAGTTCTTC
V: TRBV6-5; size: -; J: TRBJ1-5; D: -; CDR3: CASNVGPNQPQHF; DNA: TGTGCCAGCAATGTGGGGCCAAATCAGCCCCAGCATTTT
V: TRBV5-1; size: -; J: TRBJ1-4; D: -; CDR3: CASSFYGTGMANEKLFF; DNA: TGCGCCAGCAGCTTTTACGGCACGGGGATGGCTAATGAAAAACTGTTTTTT
V: TRBV27; size: -; J: TRBJ1-1; D: -; CDR3: CASSPPGMAEAFF; DNA: TGTGCCAGCAGTCCCCCCGGGATGGCTGAAGCTTTCTTT
V: TRBV15; size: -; J: TRBJ1-5; D: TRBD1; CDR3: CATSRRTGLTQPQHF; DNA: TGTGCCACCAGCAGAAGGACAGGGTTGACTCAGCCCCAGCATTTT
V: TRBV6-9; size: -; J: TRBJ1-5; D: TRBD1; CDR3: CASARKGTANINQPQHF; DNA: TGTGCCAGCGCTCGGAAGGGGACAGCGAATATCAATCAGCCCCAGCATTTT
V: TRBV5-1; size: -; J: TRBJ1-1; D: TRBD1; CDR3: CASSLEASGQGVGTEAFF; DNA: TGCGCCAGCAGCTTGGAGGCTAGCGGACAGGGCGTTGGAACTGAAGCTTTCTTT
V: TRBV19; size: few; J: TRBJ1-5; D: TRBD1; CDR3: CASSLQGAHSNQPQHF; DNA: TGTGCCAGTTCCCTTCAGGGGGCGCATAGCAATCAGCCCCAGCATTTT
V: TRBV9; size: -; J: TRBJ2-7; D: -; CDR3: CASSEGLTFYEQYF; DNA: TGTGCCAGCAGCGAGGGACTCACCTTCTACGAGCAGTACTTC
V: TRBV2; size: -; J: TRBJ2-3; D: -; CDR3: CASTRGGGTSTDTQYF; DNA: TGTGCCAGCACCCGGGGAGGGGGGACTAGCACAGATACGCAGTATTTT
V: TRBV7-2; size: -; J: TRBJ2-7; D: TRBD1; CDR3: CASSSPDRAQYEQYF; DNA: TGTGCCAGCAGCTCGCCCGACAGGGCTCAATACGAGCAGTACTTC
V: TRBV6-1; size: -; J: TRBJ1-5; D: -; CDR3: CASSERTVPNQPQHF; DNA: TGTGCCAGCAGTGAAAGGACAGTCCCCAATCAGCCCCAGCATTTT
V: TRBV4-1; size: -; J: TRBJ2-2; D: -; CDR3: CASSQDPAGANTGELFF; DNA: TGCGCCAGCAGCCAAGACCCAGCCGGGGCGAACACCGGGGAGCTGTTTTTT
V: TRBV9; size: -; J: TRBJ2-5; D: TRBD2; CDR3: CASSVGISGGQETQYF; DNA: TGTGCCAGCAGCGTAGGAATTAGCGGGGGGCAAGAGACCCAGTACTTC
V: TRBV2; size: few; J: TRBJ1-1; D: -; CDR3: CASRGGGGTEAFF; DNA: TGTGCCAGCCGGGGCGGGGGGGGCACTGAAGCTTTCTTT
V: TRBV7-6; size: -; J: TRBJ1-3; D: -; CDR3: CASSLVTREVEGISGNTIYF; DNA: TGTGCCAGCAGCTTAGTAACCCGAGAGGTCGAAGGAATCTCTGGAAACACCATATATTTT
V: TRBV19; size: few; J: TRBJ2-2; D: TRBD1; CDR3: CASSPPTGGNTGELFF; DNA: TGTGCCAGTAGTCCCCCGACAGGGGGAAACACCGGGGAGCTGTTTTTT
V: TRBV3-1/TRBV3-2; size: -; J: TRBJ2-3; D: TRBD2; CDR3: CASSQRGGTDTQYF; DNA: TGTGCCAGCAGCCAGCGGGGGGGGACAGATACGCAGTATTTT
V: TRBV6-6; size: few; J: TRBJ1-4; D: TRBD1; CDR3: CASSGTGGHEKLFF; DNA: TGTGCCAGCAGTGGGACAGGGGGTCATGAAAAACTGTTTTTT
V: TRBV15; size: -; J: TRBJ2-5; D: -; CDR3: CATSRGLETQYF; DNA: TGTGCCACCAGCAGAGGACTAGAGACCCAGTACTTC
V: TRBV5-6; size: -; J: TRBJ2-1; D: TRBD2; CDR3: CASSPGGSLYNEQFF; DNA: TGTGCCAGCAGCCCCGGGGGGAGTCTCTACAATGAGCAGTTCTTC
V: TRBV5-4; size: -; J: TRBJ1-1; D: -; CDR3: CASRRQQNTEAFF; DNA: TGTGCCAGCAGACGACAGCAGAACACTGAAGCTTTCTTT
V: TRBV10-3; size: -; J: TRBJ2-1; D: TRBD2; CDR3: CAINPERGASNEQFF; DNA: TGTGCCATCAACCCTGAGCGGGGGGCGAGCAATGAGCAGTTCTTC
V: TRBV3-1/TRBV3-2; size: few; J: TRBJ2-1; D: TRBD2; CDR3: CASSPTSGYNEQFF; DNA: TGTGCCAGCAGCCCGACTAGCGGGTACAATGAGCAGTTCTTC
V: TRBV5-4; size: -; J: TRBJ2-1; D: -; CDR3: CASSFTGGVNEQFF; DNA: TGTGCCAGCAGCTTTACAGGAGGGGTAAATGAGCAGTTCTTC
V: TRBV5-1; size: -; J: TRBJ1-3; D: -; CDR3: CASSLDGGGPGNTIYF; DNA: TGCGCCAGCAGCTTAGACGGGGGTGGTCCTGGAAACACCATATATTTT
V: TRBV6-2/TRBV6-3; size: -; J: TRBJ2-3; D: TRBD2; CDR3: CASSYDLAGNWGTQYF; DNA: TGTGCCAGCAGTTACGACCTAGCGGGGAACTGGGGTACGCAGTATTTT
V: TRBV7-2; size: -; J: TRBJ2-1; D: TRBD2; CDR3: CASSFTGTSAFNEQFF; DNA: TGTGCCAGCAGCTTCACGGGGACTAGCGCCTTCAATGAGCAGTTCTTC
V: TRBV12-1; size: -; J: TRBJ1-5; D: -; CDR3: CASSQDRAQPQHF; DNA: TGTGCCAGCAGTCAGGACAGGGCTCAGCCCCAGCATTTT
V: TRBV6-5; size: few; J: TRBJ1-3; D: TRBD1; CDR3: CASWDRDGNTIYF; DNA: TGTGCCAGCTGGGACAGGGATGGAAACACCATATATTTT
V: TRBV7-2; size: once; J: TRBJ1-4; D: -; CDR3: CASSFNPGNEKLFF; DNA: TGTGCCAGCAGCTTTAACCCGGGAAACGAAAAACTGTTTTTT
V: TRBV30; size: -; J: TRBJ1-6; D: -; CDR3: CAWRQDSNNSPLHF; DNA: TGTGCCTGGAGACAGGACAGTAATAATTCACCCCTCCACTTT
V: TRBV9; size: -; J: TRBJ2-1; D: TRBD2; CDR3: CASSVASGGNEQFF; DNA: TGTGCCAGCAGCGTAGCCAGCGGGGGGAATGAGCAGTTCTTC
V: TRBV4-1; size: -; J: TRBJ1-2; D: -; CDR3: CASRSQGSYGYTF; DNA: TGCGCCAGCAGATCCCAGGGTAGCTATGGCTACACCTTC
V: TRBV14; size: -; J: TRBJ2-3; D: TRBD2; CDR3: CASSQEPYLSARTRYSGVLDTQYF; DNA: TGTGCCAGCAGCCAAGAACCCTACCTTTCAGCTAGAACTCGGTATAGCGGGGTGTTGGATACGCAGTATTTT
V: TRBV7-9; size: -; J: TRBJ1-5; D: -; CDR3: CASSLGSGVGQPQHF; DNA: TGTGCCAGCAGCTTAGGATCGGGGGTAGGTCAGCCCCAGCATTTT
V: TRBV5-1; size: -; J: TRBJ1-2; D: TRBD1; CDR3: CASSLVPGQGNGYTF; DNA: TGCGCCAGCAGCTTGGTCCCGGGACAGGGGAATGGCTACACCTTC
V: TRBV4-1; size: -; J: TRBJ1-5; D: -; CDR3: CASSQVGLSNQPQHF; DNA: TGCGCCAGCAGCCAAGTGGGCTTAAGCAATCAGCCCCAGCATTTT
V: TRBV20-1; size: many; J: TRBJ2-7; D: TRBD1; CDR3: CSAGTGYEQYF; DNA: TGCAGTGCCGGGACAGGGTACGAGCAGTACTTC
V: TRBV29-1; size: -; J: TRBJ2-2; D: TRBD1; CDR3: CSVDGAGQGGTGELFF; DNA: TGCAGCGTTGACGGGGCCGGACAGGGGGGGACCGGGGAGCTGTTTTTT